This T cell receptor (beta chain) was profiled in a study of cytomegalovirus exposure and HLA in healthy donors. As for the study in general: The 95 to 150 validation repertoires and the roughly 680 first-cohort repertoires shared a platform, a later analysis reported.

Trimming removed 7 bases at V and 4 bases at J, with 8 bases between. Germline V CDR1 and CDR2: WSHSY, SAAADI. The CDR3 has 12 residues. The table came from immunoSEQ multiplex PCR; TCRdb's copy has only in-frame clones and leaves some out. The sample carries tens of thousands of clones, over 85% recorded once. Notes on this clone: The antigen remains unidentified.

Study observations and caveats: Most TCR sequences showed up rarely, but some public TCRs showed up in many donors.

Sequenced sample: PBMCs. The chain joins TRBV10-2 to TRBJ2-1, with no clear D. This TCR was sampled from a man younger than 35 in good health and CMV-seronegative. The CDR3 nucleotides are TGCGCCAGCATGAGCCCTTACAATGAGCAGTTCTTC. Amino acids: CASMSPYNEQFF.